The present entry profiles one T cell receptor (beta chain) with its context. Its specificity is not known. CDR3 length equals 13 residues. The V and J ends lost 6 bases and 2 bases respectively, with 9 bases between them. The germline CDR1 and CDR2 sequences are KGHSH and LQKENI. These data are taken from a study of blood T cells in healthy people across ages. Findings and caveats of the study: The unknown donor CMV status may have confounded expanded clonotype changes.

Each donor had about 9.6 milliliters of peripheral blood drawn. They isolated at least 7 million PBMCs from each sample. The use of a sample-barcoded 5' primer and a J-beta primer mix characterized a second PCR of 7 to 11 cycles. Via MiXCR, TCRdb re-called the 5' RACE reads, giving one row per CDR3 protein. Among 1.5 million to 2 million distinct CDR3 sequences, about 30% were seen once, and the ten largest hold 7.7%. The chain recombines TRBV18 with TRBJ2-3; possibly TRBD2 for D (6 bases). The sequenced material came from blood. The clonotype was recovered from a woman in her thirties in good health. The DNA of the CDR3 is TGTGCCAGCTCGCGGGACCTCACAGATACGCAGTATTTT. This translates into CASSRDLTDTQYF.